Listed below are T cell receptor beta chains from one sample, sequenced in a study of OX40 agonist ivuxolimab in advanced cancers. The table came from immunoSEQ multiplex PCR; TCRdb's copy has only in-frame clones and leaves some out. The sample yields roughly 80,000 clones, 90% seen once. The input for sequencing was CD4+ or CD8+ T cells sorted from blood, taken in a trial of the OX40 agonist ivuxolimab. The receptors here all came from an adult with an advanced solid tumor such as melanoma, head and neck, liver or kidney cancer. Both conserved end residues are part of each CDR3. The order of the fields is V gene, D gene, J gene, CDR3 protein. The D gene is left open where the match is weak.

>TRBV6-1|.|TRBJ1-5
CASTQGLNQPQHF
>TRBV19|.|TRBJ1-1
CASSILPHGTGWTEAFF
>TRBV19|.|TRBJ2-7
CASSRRRSYEQYF
>TRBV11-2|.|TRBJ1-1
CASSLTYTEAFF
>TRBV9|.|TRBJ1-3
CASSVGVGNTIYF
>TRBV28|.|TRBJ2-1
CASKGSYNEQFF
>TRBV5-6|.|TRBJ2-1
CASSFRIQGLDEQFF
>TRBV6-6|.|TRBJ2-2
CASKSSNTGELFF
>TRBV7-3|TRBD1|TRBJ2-2
CASSGPGQGYTGELFF
>TRBV14|.|TRBJ1-1
CASSQGLGRNTEAFF
>TRBV19|.|TRBJ2-1
CASSIMGTSSYNEQFF